Listed below are T cell receptor beta chains from one sample, sequenced in a study of blood T cells in healthy people across ages. TCRdb ran MiXCR on the 5' RACE reads and lists one entry per CDR3 protein. The sample includes almost 800,000 distinct CDR3 sequences, 58% of them seen just once. Sequenced input: blood. The receptors were gathered from a man younger than 45 in good health. The CDR3 runs from the conserved cysteine through the conserved F or W. The order of the fields is clone size, J gene, D gene, V gene, CDR3 protein, CDR3 DNA. The D gene is left open where the match is weak. Clone size, where shown, is once, few, many, or a class for clones that have expanded.

clone_size: .; j_call: TRBJ2-3; d_call: .; v_call: TRBV5-1; cdr3_aa: CASSLLGISGDTQYF; cdr3_nt: TGCGCCAGCAGCTTACTGGGCATTTCAGGAGATACGCAGTATTTT
clone_size: .; j_call: TRBJ2-5; d_call: .; v_call: TRBV27; cdr3_aa: CASSFVTGETQYF; cdr3_nt: TGTGCCAGCAGTTTCGTGACGGGGGAGACCCAGTACTTC
clone_size: .; j_call: TRBJ2-7; d_call: .; v_call: TRBV10-3; cdr3_aa: CAISESGARYEQYF; cdr3_nt: TGTGCCATCAGTGAGTCCGGAGCTAGGTACGAGCAGTACTTC
clone_size: .; j_call: TRBJ1-6; d_call: TRBD1; v_call: TRBV28; cdr3_aa: CASSLPGQGGSPLHF; cdr3_nt: TGTGCCAGCAGTCTGCCCGGACAGGGAGGTTCACCCCTCCACTTT
clone_size: .; j_call: TRBJ2-3; d_call: .; v_call: TRBV10-3; cdr3_aa: CAISPGGSDTQYF; cdr3_nt: TGTGCCATCAGCCCTGGGGGATCGGATACGCAGTATTTT
clone_size: .; j_call: TRBJ2-7; d_call: TRBD1; v_call: TRBV29-1; cdr3_aa: CSVLPRPGQGSYEQYF; cdr3_nt: TGCAGCGTTTTGCCCCGGCCGGGACAGGGTTCCTACGAGCAGTACTTC
clone_size: .; j_call: TRBJ2-1; d_call: TRBD2; v_call: TRBV20-1; cdr3_aa: CSARDPSGRRFYNEQFF; cdr3_nt: TGCAGTGCTAGAGACCCTAGCGGGAGACGCTTCTACAATGAGCAGTTCTTC
clone_size: .; j_call: TRBJ2-5; d_call: TRBD2; v_call: TRBV5-1; cdr3_aa: CASSLAGTSGQETQYF; cdr3_nt: TGTGCCAGCAGCTTGGCCGGGACTAGCGGGCAAGAGACCCAGTACTTC
clone_size: .; j_call: TRBJ1-6; d_call: .; v_call: TRBV6-5; cdr3_aa: CASRGGDNSPLHF; cdr3_nt: TGTGCCAGCAGGGGGGGAGATAATTCACCCCTCCACTTT
clone_size: few; j_call: TRBJ1-1; d_call: .; v_call: TRBV20-1; cdr3_aa: CSARGTSTGGGEAFF; cdr3_nt: TGCAGTGCTAGAGGAACTTCGACAGGTGGTGGTGAAGCTTTCTTT
clone_size: .; j_call: TRBJ2-6; d_call: .; v_call: TRBV6-2/TRBV6-3; cdr3_aa: CASNWGPLQAGANVLTF; cdr3_nt: TGTGCCAGCAACTGGGGACCCCTCCAGGCTGGGGCCAACGTCCTGACTTTC
clone_size: .; j_call: TRBJ2-1; d_call: .; v_call: TRBV20-1; cdr3_aa: CSAMKPGPEEQFF; cdr3_nt: TGCAGTGCCATGAAGCCAGGTCCGGAGGAGCAGTTCTTC
clone_size: .; j_call: TRBJ2-7; d_call: .; v_call: TRBV20-1; cdr3_aa: CSARDPFSSYEQYF; cdr3_nt: TGCAGTGCTAGAGATCCGTTCTCCTCCTACGAGCAGTACTTC
clone_size: .; j_call: TRBJ2-5; d_call: .; v_call: TRBV7-2; cdr3_aa: CASSLVGGGAHETQYF; cdr3_nt: TGTGCCAGCAGCTTAGTCGGAGGGGGGGCGCATGAGACCCAGTACTTC
clone_size: .; j_call: TRBJ2-1; d_call: TRBD1; v_call: TRBV13; cdr3_aa: CASTVRGQGKYNERFF; cdr3_nt: TGTGCCAGCACCGTCCGGGGACAGGGAAAATACAATGAGCGGTTCTTC
clone_size: .; j_call: TRBJ2-6; d_call: .; v_call: TRBV4-3; cdr3_aa: CAGSQDLDPSGANVLTF; cdr3_nt: TGCGCCGGCAGCCAAGATCTGGACCCCTCTGGGGCCAACGTCCTGACTTTC
clone_size: .; j_call: TRBJ2-1; d_call: .; v_call: TRBV20-1; cdr3_aa: CSANPRGRGPTYNEQFF; cdr3_nt: TGCAGTGCTAACCCCCGTGGGCGGGGGCCTACCTACAATGAGCAGTTCTTC
clone_size: .; j_call: TRBJ2-7; d_call: .; v_call: TRBV12-3/TRBV12-4; cdr3_aa: CASTFLAGTKYEQYF; cdr3_nt: TGTGCCAGCACCTTCCTCGCCGGGACAAAATACGAGCAGTACTTC